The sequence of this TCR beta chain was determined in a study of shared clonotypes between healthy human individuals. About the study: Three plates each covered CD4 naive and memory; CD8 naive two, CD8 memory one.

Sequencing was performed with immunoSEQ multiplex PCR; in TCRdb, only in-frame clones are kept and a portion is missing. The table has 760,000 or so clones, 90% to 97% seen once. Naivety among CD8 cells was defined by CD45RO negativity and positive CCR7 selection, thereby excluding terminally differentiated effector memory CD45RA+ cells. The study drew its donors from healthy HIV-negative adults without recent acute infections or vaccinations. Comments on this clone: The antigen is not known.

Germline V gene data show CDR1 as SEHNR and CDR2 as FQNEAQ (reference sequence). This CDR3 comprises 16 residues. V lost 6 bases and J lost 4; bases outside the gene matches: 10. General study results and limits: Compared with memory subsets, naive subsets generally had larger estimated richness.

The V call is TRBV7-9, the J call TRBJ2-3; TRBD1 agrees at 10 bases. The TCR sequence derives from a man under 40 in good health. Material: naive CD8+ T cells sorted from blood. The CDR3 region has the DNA TGTGCCAGCAGTACCGGACAGGGGGTTACGGCAGATACGCAGTATTTT. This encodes CASSTGQGVTADTQYF.